A single T cell receptor beta chain is shown here with its context. The data are from a study of blood T cell repertoires in COVID-19. Study-wide context: From the United States, Italy and Spain came samples of acute and convalescent COVID-19. The analysed material was cDNA or gDNA that came from T cells, B-cell-depleted T cells, or PBMCs.

There are 16 residues in the CDR3. Germline CDR1 LGHNA, CDR2 YSLEER. V was clipped by 0 bases and J by 1 base, with 13 bases between them. Per the original methods: Amplification with reference gene primers provided the estimates of nucleated cell counts. Sequencing used immunoSEQ multiplex PCR; TCRdb keeps in-frame clones, though not all of them. V and J calls and clone size are given by that table; D and trimming were obtained from the DNA. The repertoire consists of 85,000 or so clones, with around 81% occurring once and the leading ten covering over 35%. This receptor was obtained from a man older than 75 with acute or convalescent COVID-19. Specimen: peripheral blood. The chain joins TRBV4-3 to TRBJ2-7, with D perhaps TRBD1 (6 bases). The CDR3 DNA reads TGCGCCAGCAGCCAAGATCGAGACAGGTTATCCTACGAGCAGTACTTC. Translation gives CASSQDRDRLSYEQYF.